This entry lists 21 T cell receptor beta chains sequenced from one sample in a study of blood T cells in healthy people across ages. Together with a sample-barcoded 5' primer, a J-beta primer mix was included in a second PCR lasting roughly 6 to 12 cycles. TCRdb re-called the 5' RACE reads through MiXCR, storing one row per CDR3 protein. The table shows more than 900,000 distinct CDR3 sequences, with roughly a quarter occurring only once. This sample also appeared in a second study, on T cells of mothers and their children.

Sequencing was performed on blood. The source of these receptors is a girl aged 2 to 9 in good health.

This chain links TRBV25-1 with TRBJ2-3, with a possible D match to TRBD2 (7 bases). V was shortened by 3 bases and J by 3 bases, with 16 bases between the two germline ends. The CDR3 is 16 amino acids. From germline, CDR1 is MGHDK and CDR2 SYGVNS. The CDR3 is CASSEPEGGWTDTQYF. The CDR3 DNA follows: TGTGCCAGCAGTGAGCCCGAGGGGGGGTGGACAGATACGCAGTATTTT.

The chain couples TRBV9 to TRBJ2-2; tentative D call: TRBD2 (7 bases). Germline V gene lookup returns CDR1 SGDLS and CDR2 YYNGEE. With 5 bases removed from V and 4 bases from J, the gap between germline ends came to 12 bases. The CDR3 consists of 14 residues. The CDR3 loop reads CASREGGGTGELFF. CDR3 bases: TGTGCCAGCAGAGAGGGGGGGGGCACCGGGGAGCTGTTTTTT.

The chain links TRBV29-1 to TRBJ2-6; D may be TRBD2 (6 bases). V was trimmed by 5 bases and J by 2 bases, leaving 19 bases between them. The CDR3 is 17 amino acids. The germline CDR1 and CDR2 sequences are SQVTM and ANQGSEA. CDR3 sequence: CSVRSRGRRAGANVLTF. DNA for the CDR3: TGCAGCGTTCGAAGTCGGGGGAGGAGGGCTGGGGCCAACGTCCTGACTTTC.

The chain carries TRBV11-2 and TRBJ1-6; no definite D call. This CDR3 is built from 13 residues. V dropped 3 bases and J dropped 7 bases, with 7 bases sitting between them. The germline CDR1 and CDR2 sequences are SGHAT and FQNNGV. The chain's CDR3 is CASSFQTNSPLHF. Written as DNA, the CDR3 is TGTGCCAGCAGCTTTCAAACAAATTCACCCCTCCACTTT.

This chain uses TRBV29-1 with TRBJ1-4, with 9 positions matching TRBD1. Germline V lookup: CDR1 SQVTM, CDR2 ANQGSEA. The CDR3 is 17 amino acids. Trimming removed 6 bases from V and 0 bases from J; junction bases left unmatched: 11. The CDR3 region is CSVRGQGLTPTNEKLFF. The CDR3 DNA is TGCAGCGTGAGGGGACAGGGCCTCACCCCAACTAATGAAAAACTGTTTTTT.

There are a few counts of this clonotype. The chain carries TRBV29-1 and TRBJ2-5, with D possibly being TRBD1 (5 bases). The V gene's germline CDR1 is SQVTM and CDR2 ANQGSEA. Trimming shortened V by 0 bases and J by 2 bases, and 16 bases separated the two germline ends. This CDR3 is 16 amino acids long. DNA for the CDR3: TGCAGCGTTGAAGAAGTCAAGGGGCAGCGACAAGAGACCCAGTACTTC. It encodes CSVEEVKGQRQETQYF.

The chain joins TRBV29-1 to TRBJ1-1, with D unresolved. V lost 5 bases, J lost 4 bases, and 11 bases lay in between. The V gene's germline CDR1 is SQVTM and CDR2 ANQGSEA. The CDR3 is 12 residues long. The CDR3 region has the DNA TGCAGCGTTTCCATCCTGGGCACTGAAGCTTTCTTT. Translation: CSVSILGTEAFF.

The chain couples TRBV20-1 to TRBJ2-7; no firm D call. V was pared by 0 bases and J by 1 base, with 13 bases between. Germline V gene lookup returns CDR1 DFQATT and CDR2 SNEGSKA (reference sequence). The CDR3 spans 15 residues. CDR3 residues: CSARDRGRPSYEQYF. The CDR3 DNA sequence: TGCAGTGCTAGAGATCGAGGTAGACCGTCCTACGAGCAGTACTTC.

The table lists this clonotype with a few counts. This chain connects TRBV12-3 or TRBV12-4 to TRBJ2-5; D may be TRBD1 or TRBD2 (5 bases each). The CDR3 runs to 14 residues. V lost 7 bases and J lost 2, with 14 bases in between. CDR3: CASTGTRRQETQYF. As DNA, the CDR3 is TGTGCCAGCACCGGGACGAGGCGGCAAGAGACCCAGTACTTC.

The rearrangement joins TRBV9 to TRBJ2-5, with a possible D match to TRBD1 (6 bases). Gene TRBJ2-1 matches the end of the DNA better, so the J call may be wrong. The CDR3 length is 15 residues. Germline CDR1 reads SGDLS; CDR2 reads YYNGEE. As DNA, the CDR3 is TGTGCCAGCAGCGCAAAGAATCTAGGGGGCAATGAGCAGTTCTTC. Amino acid sequence: CASSAKNLGGNEQFF.

The J gene is TRBJ1-5, the V gene TRBV12-3 or TRBV12-4, with a tentative D call TRBD1 (5 bases). This CDR3 has 14 amino acids. With 1 base removed from V and 5 bases from J, the gap between germline ends came to 9 bases. The CDR3 sequence: CASSLGQRYQPQHF. In DNA, the CDR3 is TGTGCCAGCAGTTTAGGACAGCGCTATCAGCCCCAGCATTTT.

This clonotype was seen more than once but under ten times. The V gene is TRBV19, the J gene TRBJ2-1, with D tentatively TRBD2 (5 bases). Germline V gene data show CDR1 as LNHDA and CDR2 as SQIVND (reference sequence). CDR3 length equals 13 residues. V lost 3 bases and J 4 bases, leaving 7 bases between the germline ends. DNA of the CDR3: TGTGCCAGTAGTATCCGAGGGTACAATGAGCAGTTCTTC. Its translation is CASSIRGYNEQFF. Supplemented by reference TRBV19 and TRBJ2-1, the full variable domain reads DGGITQSPKYLFRKEGQNVTLSCEQNLNHDAMYWYRQDPGQGLRLIYYSQIVNDFQKGDIAEGYSVSREKKESFPLTVTSAQKNPTAFYLCASSIRGYNEQFFGPGTRLTVL.

The CDR3 bases are TGTGCCAGCAGCTTAGACGGGACAGCCTACGAGCAGTACTTC. Translation gives CASSLDGTAYEQYF. The chain carries TRBV11-2 and TRBJ2-7; 7 nucleotides agree with TRBD1. From germline, CDR1 is SGHAT and CDR2 FQNNGV. The V and J ends lost 0 bases and 2 bases, in that order; junction bases with no gene match: 1. The CDR3 is 14 amino acids.

The chain has TRBV7-6 and TRBJ2-7; TRBD1 is a possible D gene (6 bases). V shed 4 bases and J shed 7 bases, with 17 bases lying between them. This CDR3 is built from 14 residues. Looked up from germline, CDR1 is SGHVS and CDR2 is FNYEAQ. CDR3 bases: TGTGCCAGCAGCTCGTTCCGGGACATAAGAGAGCAGTACTTC. The encoded protein is CASSSFRDIREQYF.

V and J are TRBV25-1 and TRBJ1-6; TRBD1 might be the D (5 bases). CDR1 and CDR2 (germline): MGHDK, SYGVNS. CDR3 length: 15 residues. The V and J ends lost 8 bases and 0 bases respectively, with 11 bases between them. This CDR3 is CASRREPSYNSPLHF. The CDR3, as DNA: TGTGCCAGCCGCAGGGAGCCCTCCTATAATTCACCCCTCCACTTT.

This clonotype was recorded once. The J gene is TRBJ2-2, the V gene TRBV20-1; 8 bases are shared with TRBD1. This CDR3 spans 14 amino acids. V gave up 2 bases and J gave up 7 bases; unmatched junction bases: 6. Germline V gene sequence: CDR1 DFQATT, CDR2 SNEGSKA (reference sequence). The CDR3 protein is CSARLTGGVGELFF. The CDR3 region has the DNA TGCAGTGCTAGACTCACAGGGGGAGTCGGGGAGCTGTTTTTT.

This clonotype was seen at least ten times. V and J are TRBV24-1 and TRBJ2-1; the match to TRBD1 covers 7 bases. The V segment lost 5 bases and the J segment 4 bases; nucleotides outside the gene matches: 4. This CDR3 comprises 14 residues. Per the germline V gene, CDR1 is KGHDR and CDR2 is SFDVKD. The CDR3 coding sequence is TGTGCCACCAGTGGTGGGACAGATTACAATGAGCAGTTCTTC. It codes for CATSGGTDYNEQFF.

V and J are TRBV27 and TRBJ1-1; possibly TRBD1 for D (5 bases). The CDR3 sequence is 14 residues long. V was trimmed by 4 bases and J by 7 bases, leaving 16 bases between them. Germline V gene sequence: CDR1 MNHEY, CDR2 SMNVEV (reference sequence). The DNA for the CDR3 is TGTGCCAGCAGTTCTCCCCCAGGGAGGGGTGAAGCTTTCTTT. This sequence encodes CASSSPPGRGEAFF.

V is TRBV11-2 and J is TRBJ2-1; 9 bases agree with TRBD2. Looked up from germline, CDR1 is SGHAT and CDR2 is FQNNGV. V dropped 1 base and J dropped 1; count of bases not matched to a gene: 8. This CDR3 is built from 18 residues. The CDR3 loop is CASSLARTLAGSYNEQFF. In DNA, the CDR3 is TGTGCCAGCAGCTTAGCTCGTACGCTAGCGGGGTCCTACAATGAGCAGTTCTTC.

In its sample, this clonotype was seen many times. The chain links TRBV13 to TRBJ2-1, with a weak D call TRBD2 (7 bases). The CDR3 is 17 residues long. Germline values: CDR1 PRHDT, CDR2 FYEKMQ (reference sequence). The germline V and J ends were trimmed by 0 bases and 0 bases, with 12 bases remaining between them. CDR3: CASSLGGGVLSYNEQFF. The CDR3 region has the DNA TGTGCCAGCAGCTTAGGAGGGGGGGTCCTCTCCTACAATGAGCAGTTCTTC.

This clonotype appeared a few times. At one of its ends the junction is not consistent with the germline gene, which may arise from a read error. The V and J genes are TRBV20-1 and TRBJ2-5; D gene ambiguous. Gene TRBJ2-1 matches the end of the DNA better, so the J call may be wrong. Germline V gene data show CDR1 as DFQATT and CDR2 as SNEGSKA (reference sequence). The CDR3 length is 14 residues. DNA for the CDR3: TGCAGTGCTAGGGTTCTTAATTCCTACAATGGGCAGTTCTTC. As protein: CSARVLNSYNGQFF.